These T cell receptor beta chains were read from a single sample in a study of response to subunit inactivated influenza vaccine. TCRdb fed the RT-PCR reads into MiXCR, producing one record per CDR3 protein. The sample lists 630,000 or so distinct CDR3 sequences; approximately 14% were seen once. The source material was PBMCs from blood, sampled approximately 12 days after vaccination. The receptor set was obtained from a man over 45 who received an inactivated influenza vaccine. CDR3s leave out the opening cysteine and the closing phenylalanine or tryptophan. The order of the fields is clone size, V gene, J gene, D gene, CDR3 protein. A D gene is named only where the DNA matches it firmly. Clone size is shown for a subset of rows, as once, few, many or a class of expanded clone.

size: few; V: TRBV7-2; J: TRBJ2-7; D: .; CDR3: ASSGMTGPYEQY
size: few; V: TRBV24-1; J: TRBJ2-5; D: TRBD1; CDR3: ATSVSGGRETQY
size: once; V: TRBV7-8; J: TRBJ2-7; D: TRBD2; CDR3: ASSSSGNAYEQY
size: .; V: TRBV5-1; J: TRBJ1-4; D: TRBD1; CDR3: ASSQGQGARLEKLF
size: few; V: TRBV11-3; J: TRBJ2-1; D: .; CDR3: ASRPPFDGGRNEQF
size: few; V: TRBV28; J: TRBJ2-7; D: .; CDR3: AISSLGGVRVQY
size: few; V: TRBV4-1; J: TRBJ2-7; D: TRBD2; CDR3: ASSQDSLAGHYEQY
size: few; V: TRBV29-1; J: TRBJ1-2; D: TRBD1; CDR3: SVETGTGYGYT
size: few; V: TRBV28; J: TRBJ1-3; D: TRBD1; CDR3: ASSPPGQGLISGNTIY
size: .; V: TRBV28; J: TRBJ2-7; D: TRBD2; CDR3: ASSFFTGGRREQY
size: .; V: TRBV6-2/TRBV6-3; J: TRBJ2-7; D: TRBD1; CDR3: ASSSRDRGRNEQY
size: few; V: TRBV11-2; J: TRBJ2-7; D: TRBD2; CDR3: ASSWGLAGVRRGYEQY
size: .; V: TRBV7-9; J: TRBJ1-1; D: .; CDR3: ASTGGIMNTEAF
size: .; V: TRBV4-2; J: TRBJ2-7; D: .; CDR3: ASSQGSRRSSYEQY
size: .; V: TRBV20-1; J: TRBJ2-7; D: TRBD1; CDR3: SASPGTVPREQY
size: .; V: TRBV4-1; J: TRBJ2-1; D: TRBD2; CDR3: ASSQEQAGGRYNEQF
size: .; V: TRBV19; J: TRBJ2-1; D: TRBD2; CDR3: ASSIDGGGEQF
size: few; V: TRBV14; J: TRBJ2-7; D: .; CDR3: ASSLWTVSSYEQY
size: .; V: TRBV10-3; J: TRBJ2-7; D: .; CDR3: AIRPSDHYEQY
size: .; V: TRBV13; J: TRBJ2-3; D: TRBD1; CDR3: ASSLEARGSPDTQY
size: .; V: TRBV11-3; J: TRBJ2-3; D: .; CDR3: ASSPRKGGTGDTQY
size: few; V: TRBV15; J: TRBJ2-7; D: .; CDR3: ATSRDRGDANEQY
size: .; V: TRBV6-1; J: TRBJ2-7; D: .; CDR3: ASSLGFREQY
size: .; V: TRBV28; J: TRBJ2-4; D: TRBD1; CDR3: ASSFGQVGKNIQY
size: .; V: TRBV20-1; J: TRBJ2-6; D: TRBD1; CDR3: SARARRTGGFGANVLT
size: many; V: TRBV3-1; J: TRBJ2-2; D: .; CDR3: ASSRGDESGELF
size: .; V: TRBV12-3/TRBV12-4; J: TRBJ2-1; D: TRBD2; CDR3: ASSLLAGENEQF
size: many; V: TRBV2; J: TRBJ2-1; D: TRBD1; CDR3: ASNFQGQGANEQF
size: .; V: TRBV5-6; J: TRBJ2-2; D: .; CDR3: ASSYGPGDTGELF
size: many; V: TRBV29-1; J: TRBJ2-5; D: .; CDR3: SVQGSETQY
size: many; V: TRBV12-3/TRBV12-4; J: TRBJ2-1; D: TRBD1; CDR3: ASSMGTVVL
size: .; V: TRBV7-2; J: TRBJ2-3; D: .; CDR3: ASSSGSTVGDTQY
size: .; V: TRBV7-9; J: TRBJ2-7; D: TRBD1; CDR3: ASRQDRDEQY
size: few; V: TRBV7-9; J: TRBJ2-7; D: .; CDR3: ASSSAGDYHAYEQY
size: few; V: TRBV20-1; J: TRBJ2-7; D: TRBD1; CDR3: SARDLDRVYEQY
size: many; V: TRBV6-5; J: TRBJ1-6; D: .; CDR3: ASSKAGTNLH
size: .; V: TRBV15; J: TRBJ1-4; D: TRBD1; CDR3: ATGPGQGAKLF
size: few; V: TRBV6-1; J: TRBJ2-3; D: .; CDR3: ASKMTSTDTQY
size: .; V: TRBV7-6; J: TRBJ2-7; D: TRBD1; CDR3: ASSQWGQGSSYEQY
size: many; V: TRBV30; J: TRBJ1-5; D: .; CDR3: AWNKYSQPQH
size: few; V: TRBV7-9; J: TRBJ2-2; D: TRBD1; CDR3: ASSRRQGGTGELF
size: .; V: TRBV20-1; J: TRBJ1-5; D: .; CDR3: SASRGRLNQPQH
size: few; V: TRBV4-3; J: TRBJ1-1; D: TRBD1; CDR3: ASSQDGWDRGLYTEAF
size: few; V: TRBV11-1; J: TRBJ2-3; D: .; CDR3: ASRQVSGTDTQY
size: .; V: TRBV4-2; J: TRBJ2-2; D: .; CDR3: ASSQDPALKVGELF
size: many; V: TRBV6-2/TRBV6-3; J: TRBJ1-5; D: .; CDR3: ASSYIGPAVIYSNQPQH
size: many; V: TRBV2; J: TRBJ2-7; D: TRBD2; CDR3: ASSEAGLAGERYEQY
size: .; V: TRBV7-8; J: TRBJ2-1; D: TRBD2; CDR3: ASRGPGGYNEQF
size: few; V: TRBV20-1; J: TRBJ1-4; D: TRBD1; CDR3: SAISGQGAEKLF
size: many; V: TRBV20-1; J: TRBJ1-1; D: .; CDR3: SAREGQNTEAF
size: many; V: TRBV12-3/TRBV12-4; J: TRBJ2-2; D: .; CDR3: ATASNTGELF
size: .; V: TRBV7-2; J: TRBJ2-2; D: TRBD2; CDR3: ASSLNPSGTGELF
size: many; V: TRBV10-3; J: TRBJ2-3; D: TRBD2; CDR3: ASSGPGGEVTDTQY
size: .; V: TRBV28; J: TRBJ2-3; D: .; CDR3: ASSGPGLTDTQY
size: few; V: TRBV7-2; J: TRBJ2-5; D: .; CDR3: ASSLAKRQETQY